This T cell receptor beta chain emerged from a study of T-cell memory formation after mild COVID-19. This clonotype has more than one count but fewer than ten. TCRdb independently ran MiXCR on the 5' RACE reads; one entry per CDR3 protein. Of nearly 350,000 distinct CDR3 sequences in the sample, 10% to 15% are singletons; the top ten hold about a fifth. V shed 5 bases and J shed 6 bases, with 14 bases lying between them. The germline gives CDR1 SGHTA, CDR2 FQGNSA. The CDR3 has 13 residues. This clonotype was obtained from a man aged 18 to 30 who had mild COVID-19 (a few samples of this study predate the infection). Cell type and time point are not known. The specimen was PBMCs or a T cell subset sorted from them (not recorded which). The rearrangement uses TRBV7-2 and TRBJ2-7, with D hard to call. The CDR3 DNA reads as TGTGCCAGCAGCCCTCTCCATGTATCCGAGCAGTACTTC. This translates into CASSPLHVSEQYF.